The 20 T cell receptor beta chains reported below all come from one sample, sequenced in a study of T cells in Graves' hyperthyroidism and ophthalmopathy (dated by TCRdb to the late 2010s). The library was obtained by multiplex PCR. The reads were generated on an Illumina HiSeq 2000. Amplification of TCR beta CDR3 regions was carried out from RNA transcripts. For the first round of RT-PCR on the TCR CDR3, the HTBI primer set was used together with the Qiagen OneStep RT-PCR kit. TCRdb reran the public reads through fastp at Q25 and MiXCR, keeping productive beta chains. For every CDR3 protein sequence, its rows merge into one entry that carries the most common genes and DNA. For this sample there are some 530,000 distinct CDR3 sequences; about 22% appear just once. The ten largest clonotypes hold about 49% of the sample. The sequenced sample consisted of blood. The source is a woman in her seventies with Graves' ophthalmopathy.

This clonotype was found a few times. The rearrangement links TRBV6-1 to TRBJ1-1; 9 bases fit TRBD1. The CDR3 covers 13 residues. Trimming removed 2 bases from V and 7 bases from J; junction bases left unmatched: 2. The germline V gene encodes CDR1 MNHNS and CDR2 SASEGT. The CDR3 spells CASSERDRVEAFF. The CDR3 DNA is TGTGCCAGCAGTGAAAGGGACAGGGTTGAAGCTTTCTTT.

The genes are TRBV29-1 and TRBJ1-1; TRBD1 is a possible D gene (5 bases). Germline V gives CDR1 SQVTM, CDR2 ANQGSEA. The V end was cut by 2 bases, the J end by 0 bases, with 10 bases between. The CDR3 contains 14 residues. In nucleotides, the CDR3 is TGCAGCGTTGAAAAGGGGCTCCTGAACACTGAAGCTTTCTTT. It specifies CSVEKGLLNTEAFF.

This clonotype was counted at least ten times. The V call is TRBV6-2 or TRBV6-3, the J call TRBJ1-1; D perhaps matches TRBD1 (5 bases). This CDR3 region has 15 residues. Germline V CDR1 and CDR2: MNHEY, SVGEGT. V was cut by 6 bases and J by 2 bases, with 16 bases left in between. The DNA of the CDR3 is TGTGCCAGCAGGCAACCGGGACTGAAAAACACTGAAGCTTTCTTT. This codes for CASRQPGLKNTEAFF.

In its sample, this clonotype was seen a few times. V gene TRBV24-1 combines with J gene TRBJ1-2; D gene ambiguous. The CDR3 spans 15 residues. V lost 2 bases and J lost 7, with 16 bases in between. Germline CDR1 KGHDR, CDR2 SFDVKD. The CDR3 loop reads CATSDSSALSGGYTF. The CDR3 DNA reads as TGTGCCACCAGTGATTCCTCAGCCCTGTCAGGTGGCTACACCTTC.

The J gene is TRBJ2-1, the V gene TRBV18; no definite D call. Germline CDR1 and CDR2: KGHSH and LQKENI. This CDR3 has 15 amino acids. V gave up 3 bases and J gave up 0 bases, with 9 bases separating them. CDR3 nucleotides: TGTGCCAGCTCACCCCCCCTAAGCTCCTACAATGAGCAGTTCTTC. It codes for CASSPPLSSYNEQFF.

The genes are TRBV10-3 and TRBJ2-1; D tentatively fits TRBD1 or TRBD2 (6 bases each). Germline CDR1 ENHRY, CDR2 SYGVKD. The CDR3 sequence is 11 residues long. V lost 7 bases, J lost 12 bases, and 13 bases lay in between. In nucleotides, the CDR3 is TGTGCCATCATCACGGAGGGGGGGCAGTTCTTC. Its protein product is CAIITEGGQFF.

This clonotype was detected ten times or more. CDR3 coding DNA: TGTGCCAGCAGTTCTCCAGGGAACACTGAAGCTTTCTTT. Its translation is CASSSPGNTEAFF. The gene calls are TRBV6-5 and TRBJ1-1, with D unresolved. Deletions cut 4 bases from V and 1 base from J, with 7 bases between. Germline-derived CDR1 and CDR2 are MNHEY and SVGAGI. This CDR3 spans 13 amino acids.

This clonotype came up a few times. The chain couples TRBV20-1 to TRBJ2-2; 10 nucleotides agree with TRBD2. V shed 4 bases, J shed 2 bases, and the junction held 4 bases outside the gene matches. Germline CDR1 is DFQATT and CDR2 is SNEGSKA (reference sequence). This CDR3 is built from 15 residues. This CDR3 reads CSATGLAENTGELFF. The CDR3 nucleotides read TGCAGTGCTACAGGACTAGCGGAAAACACCGGGGAGCTGTTTTTT.

This chain joins TRBV20-1 and TRBJ2-7; 14 positions match TRBD2. Unmatched junction bases numbered 3, after V lost 5 bases and J lost 3 bases. Germline assignment: CDR1 DFQATT and CDR2 SNEGSKA (reference sequence). CDR3 size: 14 residues. Here the CDR3 reads CSAPGTSGGYEQYF. CDR3 nucleotides: TGCAGTGCTCCCGGGACTAGCGGGGGCTACGAGCAGTACTTC.

The rearrangement uses TRBV4-2 and TRBJ2-1; 9 nucleotides match TRBD2. CDR3 length equals 15 residues. CDR1 LGHNA and CDR2 YNFKEQ come from the germline V gene. The V segment lost 0 bases and the J segment 6 bases; nucleotides outside the gene matches: 3. CDR3 DNA: TGTGCCAGCAGCCAAGAACTAGCGGGTCGCAATGAGCAGTTCTTC. Translating gives CASSQELAGRNEQFF.

This clonotype was observed a few times. The rearrangement uses TRBV7-2 and TRBJ2-7, with D possibly being TRBD2 (5 bases). Trimming removed 0 bases at V and 0 bases at J, with 15 bases between. The germline CDR1 and CDR2 sequences are SGHTA and FQGNSA. The CDR3 contains 17 residues. In DNA form, the CDR3 reads TGTGCCAGCAGCTTAGCCCCCAGCGGAAGGAGCTCCTACGAGCAGTACTTC. Protein sequence: CASSLAPSGRSSYEQYF.

This clonotype was detected only a few times. The V gene is TRBV18, the J gene TRBJ2-3, with 10 bases that match TRBD2. The CDR3 has 16 residues. With V trimmed by 3 bases and J by 4 bases, 7 bases remained unmatched. Looked up from germline, CDR1 is KGHSH and CDR2 is LQKENI. The CDR3 DNA reads TGTGCCAGCTCACCCCCGGGACTAGCGTTGGCAGATACGCAGTATTTT. Translated, it gives CASSPPGLALADTQYF.

This chain links TRBV10-1 with TRBJ2-3; 7 bases align to TRBD1. Germline V gene sequence: CDR1 WNHNN, CDR2 SYGVQD (reference sequence). V shed 5 bases, J shed 6 bases, and the junction held 8 bases outside the gene matches. The CDR3 runs 14 residues. CDR3 protein: CASSQSRGTDTQYF. CDR3 DNA: TGCGCCAGCAGTCAGAGCAGGGGGACCGATACGCAGTATTTT.

This clonotype has more than one count but fewer than ten. V gene TRBV12-3 or TRBV12-4 combines with J gene TRBJ1-1, with 9 bases matching TRBD1. The junction had 7 bases not matched to a gene; V was cut back by 6 bases and J by 2 bases. This CDR3 is built from 15 residues. The CDR3 loop is CASRTPGQGNTEAFF. CDR3 DNA sequence: TGTGCCAGCAGGACCCCGGGACAGGGAAACACTGAAGCTTTCTTT.

The chain joins TRBV7-2 to TRBJ1-1; tentative D call: TRBD1 (6 bases). Germline values: CDR1 SGHTA, CDR2 FQGNSA. V shed 2 bases and J shed 6 bases, with 16 bases lying between them. The CDR3 runs to 15 residues. CDR3 loop: CASSLQVVQGAEAFF. CDR3 coding DNA: TGTGCCAGCAGCTTACAGGTGGTACAGGGCGCTGAAGCTTTCTTT.

This clonotype was recorded only once. The chain carries TRBV7-2 and TRBJ2-7; D is unclear. The V and J ends lost 4 bases and 7 bases respectively, with 14 bases between them. Germline V gives CDR1 SGHTA, CDR2 FQGNSA. CDR3 length equals 13 residues. CDR3 DNA: TGTGCCAGCAGCTCTCCTCGCGGCGAGGAGCAGTACTTC. It yields the protein CASSSPRGEEQYF.

V gene TRBV12-5 combines with J gene TRBJ2-1; 10 positions agree with TRBD2. The length of the CDR3 is 18 residues. With 1 base clipped from V and 3 bases from J, the junction kept 9 bases outside the gene matches. Germline V gene lookup returns CDR1 LGHNT and CDR2 FRNRAP. CDR3 region: CASGLDKTSGFIYNEQFF. In DNA, the CDR3 is TGTGCTAGTGGTTTGGATAAGACTAGCGGGTTTATCTACAATGAGCAGTTCTTC.

This clonotype was seen only a few times. This chain connects TRBV28 to TRBJ1-6; the D is unclear. The CDR3 length is 11 residues. V dropped 7 bases and J dropped 13 bases, with 11 bases sitting between them. From germline, CDR1 is MDHEN and CDR2 SYDVKM. This CDR3 is CASTTRGPLHF. CDR3 sequence (DNA): TGTGCCAGCACTACCCGCGGCCCCCTCCACTTT.

This clonotype was seen a few times. J is TRBJ1-5 and V is TRBV19, with a tentative D call TRBD1 (5 bases). Trimming stripped 1 base from V and 3 bases from J, with 10 bases between. The length of the CDR3 is 15 residues. CDR1 LNHDA and CDR2 SQIVND come from the germline V gene (reference sequence). DNA of the CDR3: TGTGCCAGTAGTATAGTAGCAGGGTACAATCAGCCCCAGCATTTT. Translation: CASSIVAGYNQPQHF.

This clonotype turned up a few times. V is TRBV12-3 or TRBV12-4 and J is TRBJ1-2, with 8 bases lining up with TRBD1. This CDR3 comprises 16 residues. Trimming took 1 base from V and 8 from J; bases not matched to a gene: 12. CDR3 sequence: CASSLDRGGPREGYTF. The CDR3 bases are TGTGCCAGCAGTTTAGACAGGGGGGGACCTCGGGAGGGCTACACCTTC.